These 30 T cell receptor beta chains were sequenced from one sample in a study of blood T cell repertoires in COVID-19. The assay was immunoSEQ multiplex PCR, and TCRdb's table has in-frame clones only and misses some. The sample has 95,000 to 150,000 clones; over 75% are singletons. Input material: peripheral blood. The receptors stem from a man aged 80 or over with active or convalescent COVID-19.

The chain combines TRBV25-1 with TRBJ1-2, with 10 bases matching TRBD1. The germline V gene encodes CDR1 MGHDK and CDR2 SYGVNS. The CDR3 covers 15 residues. With V trimmed by 5 bases and J by 8 bases, 11 bases remained unmatched. CDR3 in amino acids: CASSPVDRGLSGYTF. CDR3 coding DNA: TGTGCCAGCAGTCCCGTCGACAGGGGGCTGAGCGGCTACACCTTC.

The V call is TRBV4-1, the J call TRBJ1-1; 7 bases align to TRBD1. This CDR3 has 15 amino acids. Trimming removed 1 base from V and 3 bases from J; junction bases left unmatched: 5. Looked up from germline, CDR1 is MGHRA and CDR2 is YSYEKL. Here the CDR3 DNA reads TGCGCCAGCAGCCAAGGACAGGGTCTCGACACTGAAGCTTTCTTT. It translates to CASSQGQGLDTEAFF.

The chain recombines TRBV5-1 with TRBJ2-5, with TRBD1 identical over 7 bases. CDR3 length: 14 residues. Germline V gene lookup returns CDR1 SGHRS and CDR2 YFSETQ. V shed 4 bases, J shed 1 base, and the junction held 4 bases outside the gene matches. The CDR3 sequence is CASSPGQAQETQYF. The CDR3 DNA sequence: TGCGCCAGCAGCCCTGGACAGGCCCAAGAGACCCAGTACTTC. Supplemented by reference TRBV5-1 and TRBJ2-5, the full variable domain reads KAGVTQTPRYLIKTRGQQVTLSCSPISGHRSVSWYQQTPGQGLQFLFEYFSETQRNKGNFPGRFSGRQFSNSRSEMNVSTLELGDSALYLCASSPGQAQETQYFGPGTRLLVL.

This clone showed up just once. The gene calls are TRBV24-1 and TRBJ2-1; D possibly corresponds to TRBD2 (7 bases). V lost 0 bases, J lost 8 bases, and 16 bases lay in between. The CDR3 is 16 residues long. CDR1 KGHDR and CDR2 SFDVKD come from the germline V gene. The chain's CDR3 is CATSDLLGGVGDEQFF. The CDR3 DNA sequence: TGTGCCACCAGTGATTTGCTAGGGGGGGTTGGCGATGAGCAGTTCTTC.

The V call is TRBV4-3, the J call TRBJ2-3, with D possibly being TRBD1 (6 bases). This CDR3 contains 16 residues. Per germline, CDR1 LGHNA and CDR2 YSLEER. V gave up 2 bases and J gave up 4 bases, with 16 bases separating them. The CDR3, as DNA: TGCGCCAGCAGCCAATTCGGGACGGACAGTTCAGATACGCAGTATTTT. Amino acid sequence: CASSQFGTDSSDTQYF.

The V gene is TRBV4-1, the J gene TRBJ1-1; 8 bases are a match to TRBD1. With 2 bases clipped from V and 5 bases from J, the junction kept 10 bases outside the gene matches. Germline CDR1 reads MGHRA; CDR2 reads YSYEKL. The CDR3 is made up of 16 amino acids. CDR3 sequence: CASSQTRNRGETEAFF. CDR3 in DNA: TGCGCCAGCAGCCAAACCCGCAACAGGGGGGAGACTGAAGCTTTCTTT.

The chain is built from TRBV7-7 and TRBJ2-3; 9 bases line up with TRBD1. The CDR3 runs to 13 residues. From germline, CDR1 is SSHAT and CDR2 FNYEAQ (reference sequence). The ends lost 5 bases at V and 5 bases at J; junction bases unmatched: 2. In DNA form, the CDR3 reads TGTGCCAGCAGCCGGGACAGGGAAGATACGCAGTATTTT. It specifies CASSRDREDTQYF. Full variable domain (outside the CDR3, taken from reference TRBV7-7 and TRBJ2-3): GAGVSQSPRYKVTKRGQDVTLRCDPISSHATLYWYQQALGQGPEFLTYFNYEAQPDKSGLPSDRFSAERPEGSISTLTIQRTEQRDSAMYRCASSRDREDTQYFGPGTRLTVL.

This clone was picked up a small number of times. V and J are TRBV9 and TRBJ1-5; D not resolved. This CDR3 spans 16 amino acids. Trimming took 3 bases from V and 4 from J, leaving 17 bases between them. Per the germline V gene, CDR1 is SGDLS and CDR2 is YYNGEE. CDR3 sequence: CASSALREEHNQPQHF. For the CDR3, the DNA is TGTGCCAGCAGCGCCCTCCGGGAGGAGCATAATCAGCCCCAGCATTTT. Using reference TRBV9 and TRBJ1-5 for the parts outside the CDR3, the full variable domain is DSGVTQTPKHLITATGQRVTLRCSPRSGDLSVYWYQQSLDQGLQFLIQYYNGEERAKGNILERFSAQQFPDLHSELNLSSLELGDSALYFCASSALREEHNQPQHFGDGTRLSIL.

The chain links TRBV28 to TRBJ1-5; D is unresolved. Per the germline V gene, CDR1 is MDHEN and CDR2 is SYDVKM. The V end lost 5 bases, the J end lost 4 bases, and 6 bases lay between the germline ends. CDR3 length: 12 residues. The CDR3 is CASSPVNQPQHF. The CDR3 coding sequence is TGTGCCAGCAGTCCCGTAAATCAGCCCCAGCATTTT. Full variable domain (outside the CDR3, taken from reference TRBV28 and TRBJ1-5): DVKVTQSSRYLVKRTGEKVFLECVQDMDHENMFWYRQDPGLGLRLIYFSYDVKMKEKGDIPEGYSVSREKKERFSLILESASTNQTSMYLCASSPVNQPQHFGDGTRLSIL.

The chain has TRBV6-5 and TRBJ2-4; TRBD2 is a possible D gene (5 bases). This CDR3 has 14 residues. CDR1 is MNHEY and CDR2 is SVGAGI in the germline V gene. Trimming removed 5 bases from V and 3 bases from J, with 11 bases in between. The CDR3 DNA is TGTGCCAGCAGTCGGGGAACCAACAAAAACATTCAGTACTTC. It specifies CASSRGTNKNIQYF.

The V gene is TRBV4-2, the J gene TRBJ2-7, with TRBD2 matching 10 bases. The CDR3 consists of 15 residues. V lost 2 bases and J lost 0; bases outside the gene matches: 1. Germline CDR1 is LGHNA and CDR2 is YNFKEQ. CDR3 sequence (DNA): TGTGCCAGCAGCCAAAGGACTAGCGGCTCCTACGAGCAGTACTTC. This sequence encodes CASSQRTSGSYEQYF.

J is TRBJ1-1 and V is TRBV12-5, with D possibly TRBD1 on 6 matching bases. The CDR3 is 15 residues long. Germline CDR1 LGHNT, CDR2 FRNRAP. Trimming took 10 bases from V and 2 from J, leaving 20 bases between them. DNA for the CDR3: TGTGCTACAACTACAGCTCCCAGGGGAAACACTGAAGCTTTCTTT. This sequence encodes CATTTAPRGNTEAFF.

The V gene is TRBV27, the J gene TRBJ2-7, with TRBD2 identical over 11 bases. The germline CDR1 and CDR2 sequences are MNHEY and SMNVEV (reference sequence). The CDR3 totals 16 residues. J gave up 2 bases and V 6 bases, and 9 bases lay outside the gene matches. The CDR3 coding sequence is TGTGCCAGCAGCCAAGGAGGGACTAGCGGCACCTACGAGCAGTACTTC. It encodes CASSQGGTSGTYEQYF.

The chain has TRBV29-1 and TRBJ1-4, with 9 bases lining up with TRBD1. Germline V gene lookup returns CDR1 SQVTM and CDR2 ANQGSEA. The CDR3 runs to 13 residues. The J segment lost 5 bases and the V segment lost 7 bases, leaving 5 bases of the junction unmatched. In DNA, the CDR3 is TGCAGCGCCAGGACAGGGGAAAATGAAAAACTGTTTTTT. Its protein product is CSARTGENEKLFF.

V gene TRBV28 combines with J gene TRBJ1-5, with 10 bases aligning to TRBD1. Germline V gene lookup returns CDR1 MDHEN and CDR2 SYDVKM. CDR3 size: 18 residues. Unmatched junction bases numbered 10, after V lost 5 bases and J lost 0 bases. CDR3 sequence reads: CASSPGGTGAYSNQPQHF. CDR3 in DNA: TGTGCCAGCAGTCCCGGCGGGACAGGGGCTTATAGCAATCAGCCCCAGCATTTT. Full variable domain (rest looked up from reference TRBV28 and TRBJ1-5): DVKVTQSSRYLVKRTGEKVFLECVQDMDHENMFWYRQDPGLGLRLIYFSYDVKMKEKGDIPEGYSVSREKKERFSLILESASTNQTSMYLCASSPGGTGAYSNQPQHFGDGTRLSIL.

Here the CDR3 DNA reads TGTGCCAGCAGTGTCACAAACCCGGGGGAGCAGTACTTC. It is translated as CASSVTNPGEQYF. The chain has TRBV12-3 or TRBV12-4 and TRBJ2-7; weak D call: TRBD2 (5 bases). Trimming pared 5 bases from V and 7 bases from J, leaving 15 bases between. This CDR3 comprises 13 residues.

The V call is TRBV18, the J call TRBJ1-4; 9 nucleotides align to TRBD1. The CDR3 consists of 15 residues. Trimming at V came to 3 bases and at J to 1 base, leaving 0 bases not matched to a gene. Germline V gene sequence: CDR1 KGHSH, CDR2 LQKENI. The CDR3 bases are TGTGCCAGCTCACCGGACAGGGGAACTAATGAAAAACTGTTTTTT. It specifies CASSPDRGTNEKLFF.

The chain has TRBV9 and TRBJ2-3, with 9 bases lining up with TRBD2. The germline V gene encodes CDR1 SGDLS and CDR2 YYNGEE. With 0 bases clipped from V and 4 bases from J, the junction kept 12 bases outside the gene matches. The length of the CDR3 is 18 residues. The CDR3 DNA is TGTGCCAGCAGCGTAGTTTCTAGCGGGAAGGCTCCCCCAGATACGCAGTATTTT. This sequence encodes CASSVVSSGKAPPDTQYF.

The V gene is TRBV19, the J gene TRBJ1-4; D might be TRBD1 (5 bases). CDR1 is LNHDA, CDR2 SQIVND, per germline (reference sequence). Trimming pared 8 bases from V and 8 bases from J, leaving 15 bases between. The CDR3 contains 13 residues. The CDR3 nucleotides are TGTGCCAGTGCGGAGGGGCTTGGAGAAAAACTGTTTTTT. This codes for CASAEGLGEKLFF.

V is TRBV18 and J is TRBJ1-1; D is undetermined. V lost 2 bases, J lost 6 bases, and 10 bases lay in between. Looked up from germline, CDR1 is KGHSH and CDR2 is LQKENI. The CDR3 extends over 13 amino acids. The CDR3 here is CASSPGGRAEAFF. The DNA of the CDR3 is TGTGCCAGCTCACCAGGAGGGCGGGCTGAAGCTTTCTTT.

The J gene is TRBJ2-7, the V gene TRBV6-4; D uncertain. CDR3 length: 14 residues. The ends were cut back, 0 bases at V and 2 bases at J, with 8 bases in the middle. CDR1 and CDR2 (germline): MRHNA, SNTAGT. CDR3 sequence: CASSDSASPYEQYF. CDR3 DNA sequence: TGTGCCAGCAGTGACTCGGCTAGTCCCTACGAGCAGTACTTC.

The V gene is TRBV2, the J gene TRBJ1-5, with D unclear. V was cut by 3 bases and J by 3 bases, with 15 bases left in between. CDR1 and CDR2 from the germline V gene are SNHLY and FYNNEI. This CDR3 region has 16 residues. The CDR3 is CASSEIAGISNQPQHF. CDR3 nucleotides: TGTGCCAGCAGTGAGATAGCCGGTATCTCCAATCAGCCCCAGCATTTT.

V and J are TRBV6-6 and TRBJ2-1; 8 bases align to TRBD2. V shed 1 base and J 9 bases; nucleotides not matched to a gene: 5. The CDR3 sequence is 14 residues long. Germline V gene lookup returns CDR1 MNHNY and CDR2 SVGAGI (reference sequence). This chain's CDR3 is CASSYFSGEVEQFF. The CDR3 nucleotides are TGTGCCAGCAGTTACTTTAGCGGGGAGGTTGAGCAGTTCTTC.

This clone has a count of ten or more. Other DNA sequences in this sample translate to the same CDR3. This chain uses TRBV6-5 with TRBJ1-4; 7 nucleotides align to TRBD1. The CDR3 is made up of 14 amino acids. CDR1 and CDR2 from the germline V gene are MNHEY and SVGAGI. The V segment lost 4 bases and the J segment 8 bases; nucleotides outside the gene matches: 7. CDR3 in DNA: TGTGCCAGCAGTTCCAGGGGGATTGGGGAAAAACTGTTTTTT. Translated, it gives CASSSRGIGEKLFF.

CDR3 region: CASSLGQGNIDEQFF. In nucleotides, the CDR3 is TGTGCCAGCAGCTTAGGTCAGGGTAATATCGATGAGCAGTTCTTC. The V and J genes are TRBV11-3 and TRBJ2-1; tentative D call: TRBD1 (5 bases). Germline V gene sequence: CDR1 SGHNT, CDR2 YENEEA. V shed 1 base and J shed 8 bases, with 15 bases lying between them. CDR3 length: 15 amino acids.

V and J are TRBV27 and TRBJ2-1, with D perhaps matching TRBD1 (8 bases). The germline V and J ends were trimmed by 6 bases and 8 bases, with 26 bases remaining between them. This CDR3 has 17 residues. Germline V gene sequence: CDR1 MNHEY, CDR2 SMNVEV (reference sequence). CDR3 region: CASSRGSTGGVLDEQFF. CDR3 coding DNA: TGTGCCAGCAGCCGAGGTAGCACAGGGGGGGTTCTAGATGAGCAGTTCTTC.

The chain links TRBV7-2 to TRBJ1-1; TRBD1 is a possible D gene (6 bases). The length of the CDR3 is 11 residues. Germline values: CDR1 SGHTA, CDR2 FQGNSA. With 5 bases removed from V and 11 bases from J, the gap between germline ends came to 12 bases. The CDR3 nucleotides are TGTGCCAGCAGCGCCCGGGACACTGCTTTCTTT. Translation: CASSARDTAFF. Variable domain in full (rest from reference TRBV7-2 and TRBJ1-1): GAGVSQSPSNKVTEKGKDVELRCDPISGHTALYWYRQSLGQGLEFLIYFQGNSAPDKSGLPSDRFSAERTGGSVSTLTIQRTQQEDSAVYLCASSARDTAFFGQGTRLTVV.

The chain combines TRBV4-1 with TRBJ2-7; TRBD1 is a possible D gene (6 bases). Germline values: CDR1 MGHRA, CDR2 YSYEKL. The V end was cut by 1 base, the J end by 3 bases, with 10 bases between. This CDR3 is 14 amino acids long. Here the CDR3 DNA reads TGCGCCAGCAGCCAAGGGCAGGGGATCTACGAGCAGTACTTC. It translates to CASSQGQGIYEQYF.

This sequence joins TRBV15 and TRBJ1-1; tentative D call: TRBD1 (6 bases). The V and J ends lost 0 bases and 1 base respectively, with 9 bases between them. This CDR3 comprises 15 residues. Germline V CDR1 and CDR2: LNHNV, YYDKDF (reference sequence). The CDR3 loop reads CATSRDPGENTEAFF. The DNA of the CDR3 is TGTGCCACCAGCAGAGATCCAGGGGAGAACACTGAAGCTTTCTTT.

The chain recombines TRBV10-3 with TRBJ1-1; a possible D gene is TRBD1 (5 bases). Germline lookup yields CDR1 ENHRY and CDR2 SYGVKD. With 4 bases removed from V and 0 bases from J, the gap between germline ends came to 9 bases. The CDR3 spans 14 residues. In DNA form, the CDR3 reads TGTGCCATCAGTGGACAGCTTATGAACACTGAAGCTTTCTTT. Translated: CAISGQLMNTEAFF.